Shown below are 8 T cell receptor beta chains from a single sample sequenced in a study of blood T cell repertoires in COVID-19. Some clones are missing from TCRdb's copy, which holds only in-frame ones; the method was immunoSEQ multiplex PCR. The repertoire holds about 110,000 clones, with roughly 81% as singletons. Sequenced: peripheral blood. The receptors here all came from a human donor in a cohort sampled during active COVID-19.

The J gene is TRBJ2-3, the V gene TRBV7-3; 13 bases line up with TRBD2. Germline-derived CDR1 and CDR2 are SGHTA and FQGTGA. V lost 4 bases, J lost 1 base, and 2 bases stayed unmatched. This CDR3 is 16 amino acids long. The CDR3: CASSSGLAGGTDTQYF. The CDR3 DNA reads as TGTGCCAGCAGCTCCGGACTAGCGGGAGGCACAGATACGCAGTATTTT. Combining the CDR3 with reference TRBV7-3 and TRBJ2-3 gives the whole variable domain GAGVSQTPSNKVTEKGKYVELRCDPISGHTALYWYRQSLGQGPEFLIYFQGTGAADDSGLPNDRFFAVRPEGSVSTLKIQRTERGDSAVYLCASSSGLAGGTDTQYFGPGTRLTVL.

This clone was seen more than once but under ten times. This chain joins TRBV6-5 and TRBJ2-2, with D maybe TRBD2 (7 bases). Looked up from germline, CDR1 is MNHEY and CDR2 is SVGAGI. V gave up 7 bases and J gave up 7 bases, with 19 bases separating them. The CDR3 has 15 residues. CDR3 protein: CASKPEEGGSGELFF. DNA for the CDR3: TGTGCCAGCAAACCCGAGGAGGGGGGGAGCGGGGAGCTGTTTTTT.

The V call is TRBV11-2, the J call TRBJ1-5; TRBD1 matches at 7 bases. The CDR3 sequence is 14 residues long. V lost 5 bases, J lost 5 bases, and 6 bases stayed unmatched. Per germline, CDR1 SGHAT and CDR2 FQNNGV. CDR3 in amino acids: CASSRGQPDQPQHF. The CDR3 DNA sequence: TGTGCCAGCAGCCGGGGACAGCCTGATCAGCCCCAGCATTTT.

The J gene is TRBJ2-1, the V gene TRBV21-1; the table assigns TRBD2, which was not confirmed against the DNA. TRBV21-1 is classified as a pseudogene. The CDR3 is 15 amino acids. The DNA for the CDR3 is TGTGCCAGCAGCAAAAAGAGGGTTGAGCCTGATGAGCAGTTCTTC. Translated: CASSKKRVEPDEQFF.

The rearrangement joins TRBV30 to TRBJ1-4; D not certain. Trimming took 1 base from V and 11 from J, leaving 14 bases between them. The CDR3 sequence is 13 residues long. Germline CDR1 GTSNPN, CDR2 SVGIG (reference sequence). The chain's CDR3 is CAWSGVEGDKLFF. The CDR3 bases are TGTGCCTGGAGTGGCGTAGAGGGTGATAAACTGTTTTTT.

The chain combines TRBV6-5 with TRBJ1-1, with a weak D call TRBD1 (5 bases). The germline V and J ends were trimmed by 4 bases and 6 bases, with 15 bases remaining between them. Per germline, CDR1 MNHEY and CDR2 SVGAGI. The CDR3 contains 14 residues. The CDR3 sequence: CASSSMEGQPEAFF. CDR3 DNA: TGTGCCAGCAGTTCGATGGAGGGGCAACCTGAAGCTTTCTTT.

The rearrangement links TRBV29-1 to TRBJ2-7, with 7 bases that match TRBD1. The germline CDR1 and CDR2 sequences are SQVTM and ANQGSEA. V lost 4 bases and J lost 0; bases outside the gene matches: 6. The CDR3 runs 14 residues. DNA for the CDR3: TGCAGCGTTGTTTCGGACAGGAGCTCCTACGAGCAGTACTTC. Its translation: CSVVSDRSSYEQYF.

This chain joins TRBV3-1 (or the pseudogene TRBV3-2) and TRBJ2-1; 14 bases match TRBD2. CDR1 and CDR2 (germline): LGHDT, YNNKEL (reference sequence). CDR3 length: 15 amino acids. Trimming took 3 bases from V and 6 from J; bases not matched to a gene: 1. The CDR3 coding sequence is TGTGCCAGCAGCCATGGACTAGCGGGAGGCAATGAGCAGTTCTTC. This codes for CASSHGLAGGNEQFF.